The entry that follows covers one T cell receptor beta chain sequence. No antigen is known for it. The CDR3 runs to 16 residues. Trimming removed 3 bases from V and 7 bases from J; junction bases left unmatched: 7. CDR1 MGHRA and CDR2 YSYEKL come from the germline V gene. This sample was taken from a study of post-analysis software for immune sequencing data. Findings of the study overall: TRBV segments more frequent in patients than in controls numbered about 5 and included TRBV5-6, TRBV5-1 and TRBV20-1.

Unique molecular identifiers had been added to the TCR beta cDNA libraries. TCRdb fed the PCR reads into MiXCR, producing one record per CDR3 protein. The sample carries under 900,000 distinct CDR3 sequences, approximately 53% recorded once. The sample comprised blood. The V call is TRBV4-1, the J call TRBJ2-2; 11 nucleotides match TRBD2. The TCR sequence derives from a girl aged 10 to 17 with multiple sclerosis. CDR3 bases: TGCGCCAGCAGCCAGGTAGCGGGGGGGCCGATCGGGGAGCTGTTTTTT. Translating it yields CASSQVAGGPIGELFF.